This TCR beta chain is from a study of multiple sclerosis patients with progressive multifocal leukoencephalopathy. The V segment lost 8 bases and the J segment 5 bases; nucleotides outside the gene matches: 5. Per the germline V gene, CDR1 is MNHNY and CDR2 is SVGAGI (reference sequence). This CDR3 has 14 residues. Regarding time point: time of PML onset. The table came from immunoSEQ multiplex PCR; TCRdb's copy has only in-frame clones and leaves some out. The data hold 30,000 or so clones, with 85% observed a single time. Sequences were derived from PBMCs, sampled from a patient treated with natalizumab. The sequence derives from a woman in her 30s with progressive multifocal leukoencephalopathy. The chain is built from TRBV6-6 and TRBJ1-5, with 11 positions matching TRBD1. CDR3: CASSRTGGDQPQHF. CDR3 DNA sequence: TGTGCCAGCTCAAGGACAGGGGGCGATCAGCCCCAGCATTTT.